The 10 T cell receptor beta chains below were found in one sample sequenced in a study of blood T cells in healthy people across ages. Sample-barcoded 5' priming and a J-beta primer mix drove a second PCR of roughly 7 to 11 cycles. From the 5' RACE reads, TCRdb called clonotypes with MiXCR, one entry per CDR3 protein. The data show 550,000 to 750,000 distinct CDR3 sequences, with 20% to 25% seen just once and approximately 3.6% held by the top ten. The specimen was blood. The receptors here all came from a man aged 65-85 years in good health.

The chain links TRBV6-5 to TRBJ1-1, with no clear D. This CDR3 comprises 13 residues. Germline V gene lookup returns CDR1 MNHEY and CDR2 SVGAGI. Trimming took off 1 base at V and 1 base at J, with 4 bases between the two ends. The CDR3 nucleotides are TGTGCCAGCAGTTACTACGGGAACACTGAAGCTTTCTTT. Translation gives CASSYYGNTEAFF.

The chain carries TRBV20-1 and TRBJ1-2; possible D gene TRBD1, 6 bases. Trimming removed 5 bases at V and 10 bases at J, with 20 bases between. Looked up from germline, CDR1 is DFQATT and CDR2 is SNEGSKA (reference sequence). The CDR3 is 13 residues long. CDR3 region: CSASTGYRLPYTF. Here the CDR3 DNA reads TGCAGTGCTTCGACAGGCTATAGGCTTCCCTACACCTTC.

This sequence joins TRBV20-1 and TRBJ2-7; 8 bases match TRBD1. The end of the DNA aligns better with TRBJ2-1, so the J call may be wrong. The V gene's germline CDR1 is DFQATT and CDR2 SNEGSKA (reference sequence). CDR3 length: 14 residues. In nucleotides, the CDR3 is TGCAGTGCTAGAATAGCACCAGGGGGCGATGAGCAGTTCTTC. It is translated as CSARIAPGGDEQFF.

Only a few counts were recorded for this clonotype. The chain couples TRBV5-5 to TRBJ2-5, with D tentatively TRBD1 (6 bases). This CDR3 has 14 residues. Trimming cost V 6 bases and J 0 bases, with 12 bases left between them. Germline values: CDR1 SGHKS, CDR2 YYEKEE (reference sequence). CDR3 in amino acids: CASTYREYQETQYF. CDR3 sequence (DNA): TGTGCCAGCACATACAGGGAGTACCAAGAGACCCAGTACTTC.

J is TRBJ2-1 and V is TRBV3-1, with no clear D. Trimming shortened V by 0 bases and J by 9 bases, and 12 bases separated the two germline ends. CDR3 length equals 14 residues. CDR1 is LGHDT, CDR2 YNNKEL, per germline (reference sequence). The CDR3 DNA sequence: TGTGCCAGCAGCCAAGAGGGAATTATAGCTGAGCAGTTCTTC. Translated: CASSQEGIIAEQFF.

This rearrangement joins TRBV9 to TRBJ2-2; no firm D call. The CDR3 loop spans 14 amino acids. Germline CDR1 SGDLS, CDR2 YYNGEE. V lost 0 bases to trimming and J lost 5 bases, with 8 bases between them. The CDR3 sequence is CASSVGQPTGELFF. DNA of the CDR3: TGTGCCAGCAGCGTAGGGCAGCCAACCGGGGAGCTGTTTTTT.

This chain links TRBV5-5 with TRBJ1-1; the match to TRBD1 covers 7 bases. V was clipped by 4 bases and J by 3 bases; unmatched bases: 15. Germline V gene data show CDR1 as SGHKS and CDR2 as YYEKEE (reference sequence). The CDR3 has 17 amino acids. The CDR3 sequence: CASSLAGTAILDTEAFF. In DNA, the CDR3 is TGTGCCAGCAGCCTGGCCGGGACAGCTATTTTGGACACTGAAGCTTTCTTT. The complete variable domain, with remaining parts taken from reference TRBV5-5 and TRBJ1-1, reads DAGVTQSPTHLIKTRGQQVTLRCSPISGHKSVSWYQQVLGQGPQFIFQYYEKEERGRGNFPDRFSARQFPNYSSELNVNALLLGDSALYLCASSLAGTAILDTEAFFGQGTRLTVV.

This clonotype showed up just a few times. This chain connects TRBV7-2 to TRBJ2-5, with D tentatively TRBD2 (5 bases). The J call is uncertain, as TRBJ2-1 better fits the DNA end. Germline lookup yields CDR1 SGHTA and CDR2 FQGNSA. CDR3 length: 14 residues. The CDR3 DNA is TGTGCCAGCAGCCAAAGCACTAGTTCCAATGAGCAGTTCTTC. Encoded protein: CASSQSTSSNEQFF.

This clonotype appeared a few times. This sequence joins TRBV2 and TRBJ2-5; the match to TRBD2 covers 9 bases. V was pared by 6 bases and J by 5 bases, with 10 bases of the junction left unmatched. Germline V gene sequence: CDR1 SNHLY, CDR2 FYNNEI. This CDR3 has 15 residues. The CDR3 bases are TGTGCCAGCAGACTTAACGCGGGAGGGCTTGAGACCCAGTACTTC. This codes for CASRLNAGGLETQYF.

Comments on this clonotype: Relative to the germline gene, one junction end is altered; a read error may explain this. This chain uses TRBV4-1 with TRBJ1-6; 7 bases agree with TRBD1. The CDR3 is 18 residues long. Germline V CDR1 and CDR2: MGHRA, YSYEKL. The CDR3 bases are TGCGCCAGCAGCCAAGATGGGGGTGACAGGGCATATAATTCACCCCTCCGCTTT. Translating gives CASSQDGGDRAYNSPLRF.